The 25 T cell receptor beta chains listed next were all sequenced from one sample in a study of T cells in tuberculosis. Assay: immunoSEQ multiplex PCR; the TCRdb copy retains only in-frame clones and omits some. The table shows approximately 60,000 clones, with about four fifths occurring only once. Thawed, overnight-rested PBMC were stained with GMM-loaded CD1B tetramer, viability dye and anti-CD3, then sorted. C32 glucose monomycolate from Rhodococcus equi was loaded onto the CD1B tetramers. Sequencing was done on a sample of CD1b-GMM tetramer-negative cells sorted from PBMCs. The source is an adult woman with latent tuberculosis.

This rearrangement joins TRBV5-1 to TRBJ1-1, with no clear D. This CDR3 contains 15 residues. Germline CDR1 and CDR2: SGHRS and YFSETQ. V was trimmed by 3 bases and J by 0 bases, leaving 12 bases between them. As DNA, the CDR3 is TGCGCCAGCAGCTCGACCCAGGCCCTGAACACTGAAGCTTTCTTT. Translation: CASSSTQALNTEAFF.

The gene calls are TRBV6-1 and TRBJ2-3; no firm D call. The CDR3 totals 13 residues. V gave up 8 bases and J gave up 4 bases, with 13 bases separating them. Germline V gene sequence: CDR1 MNHNS, CDR2 SASEGT. The CDR3 spells CASSTRESDTQYF. As DNA, the CDR3 is TGTGCCAGCTCTACTCGCGAATCAGATACGCAGTATTTT.

The J gene is TRBJ1-2, the V gene TRBV7-9; the match to TRBD1 covers 7 bases. Trimming at V came to 5 bases and at J to 2 bases, leaving 5 bases not matched to a gene. The CDR3 is 14 amino acids. The germline V gene encodes CDR1 SEHNR and CDR2 FQNEAQ (reference sequence). The CDR3 nucleotides read TGTGCCAGCAGCCGACAGGGCCCCAACTATGGCTACACCTTC. Its protein is CASSRQGPNYGYTF.

The J gene is TRBJ2-3, the V gene TRBV2; TRBD2 agrees at 8 bases. CDR3 length: 14 residues. Unmatched junction bases numbered 1, after V lost 3 bases and J lost 2 bases. Germline loops: CDR1 SNHLY, CDR2 FYNNEI. CDR3 nucleotide sequence: TGTGCCAGCAGTGACGGGGGGGCCACAGATACGCAGTATTTT. It codes for CASSDGGATDTQYF.

This sequence joins TRBV9 and TRBJ2-3; 12 bases map to TRBD2. This CDR3 spans 22 amino acids. Germline V CDR1 and CDR2: SGDLS, YYNGEE. The V segment lost 0 bases and the J segment 1 base; nucleotides outside the gene matches: 18. Written as DNA, the CDR3 is TGTGCCAGCAGCGTAGACCCAGGGGCTAGCGGGGGGGACTTACTTCGCACAGATACGCAGTATTTT. It encodes CASSVDPGASGGDLLRTDTQYF.

The chain recombines TRBV7-3 with TRBJ2-2; D unresolved. CDR3 size: 14 residues. Trimming shortened V by 5 bases and J by 6 bases, and 13 bases separated the two germline ends. Germline V gives CDR1 SGHTA, CDR2 FQGTGA. Written as DNA, the CDR3 is TGTGCCAGCAGCCCGAATGTCAACTCCGGGGAGCTGTTTTTT. This codes for CASSPNVNSGELFF. The complete variable domain, with remaining parts taken from reference TRBV7-3 and TRBJ2-2, reads GAGVSQTPSNKVTEKGKYVELRCDPISGHTALYWYRQSLGQGPEFLIYFQGTGAADDSGLPNDRFFAVRPEGSVSTLKIQRTERGDSAVYLCASSPNVNSGELFFGEGSRLTVL.

The rearrangement links TRBV2 to TRBJ2-3; D uncertain. CDR1 and CDR2 from the germline V gene are SNHLY and FYNNEI. This CDR3 is built from 14 residues. V lost 2 bases and J 2 bases, leaving 8 bases between the germline ends. The CDR3 nucleotides are TGTGCCAGCAGTGAATGGTCTAACACAGATACGCAGTATTTT. Translation gives CASSEWSNTDTQYF.

Here the CDR3 reads CASSHRGQANEKLFF. CDR3 DNA: TGTGCCAGCAGCCACAGGGGGCAGGCTAATGAAAAACTGTTTTTT. The chain carries TRBV14 and TRBJ1-4; 8 bases align to TRBD1. CDR1 and CDR2 (germline): SGHDN, FVKESK. This CDR3 contains 15 residues. The V and J ends lost 3 bases and 3 bases, in that order; junction bases with no gene match: 3. Full variable domain (rest looked up from reference TRBV14 and TRBJ1-4): EAGVTQFPSHSVIEKGQTVTLRCDPISGHDNLYWYRRVMGKEIKFLLHFVKESKQDESGMPNNRFLAERTGGTYSTLKVQPAELEDSGVYFCASSHRGQANEKLFFGSGTQLSVL.

J is TRBJ2-5 and V is TRBV6-1; 8 nucleotides line up with TRBD2. Trimming cost V 8 bases and J 5 bases; bases outside gene matches: 10. Germline V gene lookup returns CDR1 MNHNS and CDR2 SASEGT. The CDR3 runs to 14 residues. CDR3 loop: CASDVAGGAETQYF. CDR3 bases: TGTGCCAGCGACGTGGCGGGAGGTGCCGAGACCCAGTACTTC.

The chain uses TRBV4-1 and TRBJ2-7; D gene ambiguous. CDR1 is MGHRA and CDR2 is YSYEKL in the germline V gene. V gave up 1 base and J gave up 0 bases, with 10 bases separating them. CDR3 length: 15 residues. CDR3 coding DNA: TGCGCCAGCAGCCAAGTTTGGCCCAACTCCTACGAGCAGTACTTC. The encoded protein is CASSQVWPNSYEQYF.

This sequence joins TRBV7-9 and TRBJ1-1; 9 positions match TRBD1. Germline trimming cut 4 bases from V and 7 bases from J; bases unmatched to any gene: 10. The CDR3 is 15 residues long. Germline-derived CDR1 and CDR2 are SEHNR and FQNEAQ (reference sequence). CDR3 DNA sequence: TGTGCCAGCAGCTACCGAACAGGGGGCAGAGGTGAAGCTTTCTTT. This encodes CASSYRTGGRGEAFF.

This sequence joins TRBV5-6 and TRBJ2-1, with a weak D call TRBD2 (5 bases). Trimming removed 3 bases from V and 7 bases from J, with 11 bases in between. Per germline, CDR1 SGHDT and CDR2 YYEEEE. The CDR3 length is 13 residues. CDR3 region: CASSSGSKNEQFF. DNA of the CDR3: TGTGCCAGCAGCTCGGGAAGTAAAAATGAGCAGTTCTTC.

The chain carries TRBV10-3 and TRBJ2-7, with TRBD2 matching over 7 bases. J gave up 2 bases and V 0 bases, and 4 bases lay outside the gene matches. The CDR3 is made up of 15 amino acids. From germline, CDR1 is ENHRY and CDR2 SYGVKD. In nucleotides, the CDR3 is TGTGCCATCAGTGAGTCACTAGCGCGAACCTACGAGCAGTACTTC. It is translated as CAISESLARTYEQYF.

CDR3 DNA: TGTGCCAGCATCAAGGACAGGGGGCGCAACACTGAAGCTTTCTTT. It codes for CASIKDRGRNTEAFF. The chain uses TRBV6-1 and TRBJ1-1; 11 nucleotides line up with TRBD1. This CDR3 comprises 15 residues. CDR1 and CDR2 (germline): MNHNS, SASEGT. V shed 7 bases and J 2 bases; nucleotides not matched to a gene: 6.

V gene TRBV4-2 combines with J gene TRBJ2-1; 8 bases match TRBD2. Germline V gene sequence: CDR1 LGHNA, CDR2 YNFKEQ. V shed 5 bases and J 9 bases; nucleotides not matched to a gene: 12. The CDR3 is 15 residues long. This chain's CDR3 is CASSSSAGGAGEQFF. The CDR3 DNA follows: TGTGCCAGCAGCTCGTCTGCCGGGGGGGCAGGTGAGCAGTTCTTC.

The rearrangement links TRBV28 to TRBJ1-2; possibly TRBD1 for D (5 bases). V was trimmed by 7 bases and J by 0 bases, leaving 15 bases between them. In germline, CDR1 is MDHEN, CDR2 SYDVKM. This CDR3 has 15 residues. In DNA, the CDR3 is TGTGCCAGCACCCCTCAGGGCCGAGCTAACTATGGCTACACCTTC. Translating gives CASTPQGRANYGYTF.

The chain uses TRBV6-6 and TRBJ2-3; maybe TRBD1 (6 bases). CDR3 length: 13 amino acids. Trimming removed 8 bases at V and 4 bases at J, with 13 bases between. From germline, CDR1 is MNHNY and CDR2 SVGAGI (reference sequence). The CDR3 DNA reads TGTGCCAGCGGTTCTTGGGGGCCAGATACGCAGTATTTT. Translating gives CASGSWGPDTQYF.

The chain combines TRBV2 with TRBJ2-5; D is possibly TRBD2 (5 bases). Germline lookup yields CDR1 SNHLY and CDR2 FYNNEI. V lost 2 bases to trimming and J lost 3 bases, with 7 bases between them. CDR3 length equals 13 residues. The CDR3 DNA follows: TGTGCCAGCAGTGAATCGGGAAAAGAGACCCAGTACTTC. As protein: CASSESGKETQYF.

The chain links TRBV7-8 to TRBJ1-1; D is possibly TRBD1 (6 bases). The CDR3 sequence is 13 residues long. Trimming took off 8 bases at V and 2 bases at J, with 12 bases between the two ends. CDR1 SGHVS and CDR2 FQNEAQ come from the germline V gene. The DNA of the CDR3 is TGTGCCAGCGACCCCGGGACAAACACTGAAGCTTTCTTT. Protein sequence: CASDPGTNTEAFF.

This clone was counted once. J is TRBJ2-1 and V is TRBV2; 11 bases fit TRBD2. V shed 4 bases, J shed 4 bases, and the junction held 6 bases outside the gene matches. Germline CDR1 SNHLY, CDR2 FYNNEI. This CDR3 is built from 16 residues. The CDR3 spells CASSGSSGRPYNEQFF. The CDR3 nucleotides are TGTGCCAGCAGTGGCTCTAGCGGGAGGCCATACAATGAGCAGTTCTTC. Full variable domain (outside the CDR3, taken from reference TRBV2 and TRBJ2-1): EPEVTQTPSHQVTQMGQEVILRCVPISNHLYFYWYRQILGQKVEFLVSFYNNEISEKSEIFDDQFSVERPDGSNFTLKIRSTKLEDSAMYFCASSGSSGRPYNEQFFGPGTRLTVL.

The gene calls are TRBV4-2 and TRBJ2-3; TRBD2 aligns across 7 bases. This CDR3 region has 17 residues. Germline loops: CDR1 LGHNA, CDR2 YNFKEQ. V lost 4 bases and J lost 2; bases outside the gene matches: 12. The CDR3 reads CASSRPQGLFLTDTQYF. As DNA, the CDR3 is TGTGCCAGCAGCCGCCCCCAGGGACTATTTCTCACAGATACGCAGTATTTT.

This chain connects TRBV7-9 to TRBJ1-1, with no clear D. Germline CDR1 is SEHNR and CDR2 is FQNEAQ (reference sequence). The CDR3 consists of 16 residues. The V gene lost 2 bases and the J gene lost 1 base, with 14 bases spanning the gap. CDR3 in DNA: TGTGCCAGCAGCTTAACTCCGGTCGGCGGGAACACTGAAGCTTTCTTT. This sequence encodes CASSLTPVGGNTEAFF.

The chain uses TRBV11-2 and TRBJ1-3; D possibly corresponds to TRBD1 (5 bases). The CDR3 consists of 15 residues. Deletions cut 5 bases from V and 3 bases from J, with 14 bases between. CDR1 and CDR2 (germline): SGHAT, FQNNGV. CDR3 in amino acids: CASSHRQPLGNTIYF. CDR3 bases: TGTGCCAGCAGCCATAGACAGCCCCTTGGAAACACCATATATTTT.

This clone was observed a handful of times. J is TRBJ2-5 and V is TRBV7-2; D is perhaps TRBD2 (6 bases). The V and J ends lost 4 bases and 5 bases respectively, with 11 bases between them. The CDR3 runs 13 residues. Looked up from germline, CDR1 is SGHTA and CDR2 is FQGNSA. The CDR3 loop is CASSSGVQETQYF. The CDR3 nucleotides read TGTGCCAGCAGCTCGGGGGTCCAGGAGACCCAGTACTTC. Full variable domain (remainder filled in from reference TRBV7-2 and TRBJ2-5): GAGVSQSPSNKVTEKGKDVELRCDPISGHTALYWYRQSLGQGLEFLIYFQGNSAPDKSGLPSDRFSAERTGGSVSTLTIQRTQQEDSAVYLCASSSGVQETQYFGPGTRLLVL.

The chain uses TRBV7-9 and TRBJ1-1; D ambiguous. V was pared by 0 bases and J by 1 base, with 9 bases between. CDR1 is SEHNR, CDR2 FQNEAQ, per germline (reference sequence). The CDR3 sequence is 15 residues long. The CDR3 DNA sequence: TGTGCCAGCAGCTTAGCGGGCCAGGCGAACACTGAAGCTTTCTTT. Protein product: CASSLAGQANTEAFF.